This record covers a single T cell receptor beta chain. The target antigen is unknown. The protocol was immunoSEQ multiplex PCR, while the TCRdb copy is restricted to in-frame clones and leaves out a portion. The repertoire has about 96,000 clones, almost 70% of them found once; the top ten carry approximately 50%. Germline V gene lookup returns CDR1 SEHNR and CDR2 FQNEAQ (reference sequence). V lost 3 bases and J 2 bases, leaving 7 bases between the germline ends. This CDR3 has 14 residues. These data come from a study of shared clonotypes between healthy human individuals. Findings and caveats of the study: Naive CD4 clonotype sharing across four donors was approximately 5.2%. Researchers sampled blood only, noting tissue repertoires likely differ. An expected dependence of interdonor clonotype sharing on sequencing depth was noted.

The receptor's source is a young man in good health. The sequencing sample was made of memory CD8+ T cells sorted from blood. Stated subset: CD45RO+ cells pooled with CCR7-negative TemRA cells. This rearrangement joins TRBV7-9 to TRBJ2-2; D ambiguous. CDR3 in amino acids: CASSFSNNTGELFF. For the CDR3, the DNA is TGTGCCAGCAGCTTTTCCAACAACACCGGGGAGCTGTTTTTT.